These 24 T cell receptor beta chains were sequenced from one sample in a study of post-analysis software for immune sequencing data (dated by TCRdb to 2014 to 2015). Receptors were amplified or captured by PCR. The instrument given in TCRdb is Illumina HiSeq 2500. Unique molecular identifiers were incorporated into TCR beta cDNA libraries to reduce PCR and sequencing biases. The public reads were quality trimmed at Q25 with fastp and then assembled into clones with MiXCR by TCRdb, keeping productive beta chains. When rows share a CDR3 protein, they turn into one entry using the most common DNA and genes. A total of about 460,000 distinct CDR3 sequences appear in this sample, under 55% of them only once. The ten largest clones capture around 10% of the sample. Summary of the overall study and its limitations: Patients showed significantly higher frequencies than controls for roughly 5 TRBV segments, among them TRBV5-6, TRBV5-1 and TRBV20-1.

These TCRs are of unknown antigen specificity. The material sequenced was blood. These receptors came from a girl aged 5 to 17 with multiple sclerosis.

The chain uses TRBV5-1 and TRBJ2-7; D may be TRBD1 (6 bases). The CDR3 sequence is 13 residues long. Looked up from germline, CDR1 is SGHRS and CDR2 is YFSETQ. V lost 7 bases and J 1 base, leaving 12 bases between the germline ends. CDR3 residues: CASQKTGSYEQYF. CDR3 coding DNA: TGCGCCAGCCAAAAGACAGGATCCTACGAGCAGTACTTC.

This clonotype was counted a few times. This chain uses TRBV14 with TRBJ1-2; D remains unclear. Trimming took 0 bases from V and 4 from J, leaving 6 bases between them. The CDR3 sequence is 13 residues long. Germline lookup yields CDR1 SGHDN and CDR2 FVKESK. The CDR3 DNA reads TGTGCCAGCAGCCAAGAGGCCGGCTATGGCTACACCTTC. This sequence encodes CASSQEAGYGYTF.

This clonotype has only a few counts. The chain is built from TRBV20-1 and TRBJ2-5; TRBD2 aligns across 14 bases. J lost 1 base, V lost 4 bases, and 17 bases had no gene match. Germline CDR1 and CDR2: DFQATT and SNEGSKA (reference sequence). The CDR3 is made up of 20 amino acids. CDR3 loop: CSATAKWGLAGEMVQETQYF. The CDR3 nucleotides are TGCAGTGCTACGGCAAAATGGGGACTAGCGGGAGAGATGGTCCAAGAGACCCAGTACTTC.

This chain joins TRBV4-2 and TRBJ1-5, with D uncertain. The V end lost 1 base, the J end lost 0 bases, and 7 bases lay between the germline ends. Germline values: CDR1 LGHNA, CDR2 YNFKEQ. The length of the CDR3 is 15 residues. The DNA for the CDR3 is TGTGCCAGCAGCCAAGTCTCAAATAGCAATCAGCCCCAGCATTTT. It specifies CASSQVSNSNQPQHF.

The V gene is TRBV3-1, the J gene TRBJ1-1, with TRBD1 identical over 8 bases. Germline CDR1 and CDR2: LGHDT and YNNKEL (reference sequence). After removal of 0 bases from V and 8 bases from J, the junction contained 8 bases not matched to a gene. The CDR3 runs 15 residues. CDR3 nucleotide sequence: TGTGCCAGCAGCCAAGAGCCGGGACAGGTTCTAGAAGCTTTCTTT. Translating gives CASSQEPGQVLEAFF.

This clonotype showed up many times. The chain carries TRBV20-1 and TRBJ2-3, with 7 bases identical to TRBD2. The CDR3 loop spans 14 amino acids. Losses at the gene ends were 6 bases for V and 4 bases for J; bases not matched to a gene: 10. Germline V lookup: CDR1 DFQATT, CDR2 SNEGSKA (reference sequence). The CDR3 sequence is CSAMTSTVADTQYF. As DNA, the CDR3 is TGCAGTGCAATGACTAGCACGGTCGCAGATACGCAGTATTTT.

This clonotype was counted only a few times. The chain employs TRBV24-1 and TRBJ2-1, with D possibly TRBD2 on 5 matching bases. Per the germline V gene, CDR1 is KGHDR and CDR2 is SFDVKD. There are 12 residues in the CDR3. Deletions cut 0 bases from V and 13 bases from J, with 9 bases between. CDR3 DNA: TGTGCCACCAGTGATTTGTACGGGATACAGTTCTTC. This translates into CATSDLYGIQFF.

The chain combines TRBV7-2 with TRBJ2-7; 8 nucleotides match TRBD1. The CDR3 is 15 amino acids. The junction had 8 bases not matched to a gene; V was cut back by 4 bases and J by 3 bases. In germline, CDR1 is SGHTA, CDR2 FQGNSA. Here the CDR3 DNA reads TGTGCCAGCAGCTACCCTGGGGACAGGTACTACGAGCAGTACTTC. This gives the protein CASSYPGDRYYEQYF.

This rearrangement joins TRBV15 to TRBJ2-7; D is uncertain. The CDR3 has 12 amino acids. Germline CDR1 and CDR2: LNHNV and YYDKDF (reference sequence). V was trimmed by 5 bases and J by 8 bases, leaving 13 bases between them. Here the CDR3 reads CATSAEASQQYF. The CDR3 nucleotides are TGTGCCACCAGCGCCGAGGCTTCTCAGCAGTACTTC.

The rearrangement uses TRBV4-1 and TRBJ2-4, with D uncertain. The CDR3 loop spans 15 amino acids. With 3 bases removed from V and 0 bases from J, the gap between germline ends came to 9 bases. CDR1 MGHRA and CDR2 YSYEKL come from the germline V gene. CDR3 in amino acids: CASSQGGLAKNIQYF. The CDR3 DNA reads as TGCGCCAGCAGCCAGGGTGGATTAGCCAAAAACATTCAGTACTTC.

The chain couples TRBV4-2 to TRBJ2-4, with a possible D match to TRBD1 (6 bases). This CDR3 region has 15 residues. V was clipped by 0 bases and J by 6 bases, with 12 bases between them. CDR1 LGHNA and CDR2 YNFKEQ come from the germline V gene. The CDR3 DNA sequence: TGTGCCAGCAGCCAAGAGGGGGCGGAGGTAAACATTCAGTACTTC. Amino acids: CASSQEGAEVNIQYF.

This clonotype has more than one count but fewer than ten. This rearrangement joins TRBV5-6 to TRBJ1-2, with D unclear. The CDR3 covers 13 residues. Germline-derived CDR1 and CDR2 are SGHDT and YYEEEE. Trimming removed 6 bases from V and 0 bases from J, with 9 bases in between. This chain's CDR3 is CASTSTPNYGYTF. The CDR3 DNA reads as TGTGCCAGCACCTCAACCCCTAACTATGGCTACACCTTC. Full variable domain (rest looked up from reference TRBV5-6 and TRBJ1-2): DAGVTQSPTHLIKTRGQQVTLRCSPKSGHDTVSWYQQALGQGPQFIFQYYEEEERQRGNFPDRFSGHQFPNYSSELNVNALLLGDSALYLCASTSTPNYGYTFGSGTRLTVV.

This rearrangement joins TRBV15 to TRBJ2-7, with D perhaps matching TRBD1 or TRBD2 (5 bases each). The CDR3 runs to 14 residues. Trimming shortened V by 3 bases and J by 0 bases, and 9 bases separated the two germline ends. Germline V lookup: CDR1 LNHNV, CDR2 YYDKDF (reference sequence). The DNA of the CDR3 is TGTGCCACCAGCAGCGGGACGTTCTCCTACGAGCAGTACTTC. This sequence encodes CATSSGTFSYEQYF.

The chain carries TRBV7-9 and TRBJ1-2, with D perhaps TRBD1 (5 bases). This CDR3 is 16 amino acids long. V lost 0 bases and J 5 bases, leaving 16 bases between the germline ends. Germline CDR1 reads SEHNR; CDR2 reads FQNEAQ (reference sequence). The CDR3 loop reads CASSLAGAGNYYGYTF. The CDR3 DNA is TGTGCCAGCAGCTTAGCCGGGGCAGGGAATTATTATGGCTACACCTTC.

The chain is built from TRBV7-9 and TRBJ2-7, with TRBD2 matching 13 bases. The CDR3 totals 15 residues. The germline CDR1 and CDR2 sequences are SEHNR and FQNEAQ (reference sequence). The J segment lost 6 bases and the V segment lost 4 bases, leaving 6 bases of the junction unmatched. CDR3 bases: TGTGCCAGCAGCTACCCAACTAGCGGGAGGGTCGAGCAGTACTTC. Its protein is CASSYPTSGRVEQYF.

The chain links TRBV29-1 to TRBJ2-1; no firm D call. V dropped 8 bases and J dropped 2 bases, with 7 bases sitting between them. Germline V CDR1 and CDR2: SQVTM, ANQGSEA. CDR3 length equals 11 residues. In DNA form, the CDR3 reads TGCAGCCTCCGGGCCTACAATGAGCAGTTCTTC. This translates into CSLRAYNEQFF.

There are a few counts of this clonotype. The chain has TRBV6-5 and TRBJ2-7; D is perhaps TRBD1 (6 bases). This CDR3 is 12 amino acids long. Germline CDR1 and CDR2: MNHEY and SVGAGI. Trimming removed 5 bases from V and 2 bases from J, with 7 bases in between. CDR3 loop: CASSGDTYEQYF. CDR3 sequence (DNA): TGTGCCAGCAGTGGGGACACCTACGAGCAGTACTTC.

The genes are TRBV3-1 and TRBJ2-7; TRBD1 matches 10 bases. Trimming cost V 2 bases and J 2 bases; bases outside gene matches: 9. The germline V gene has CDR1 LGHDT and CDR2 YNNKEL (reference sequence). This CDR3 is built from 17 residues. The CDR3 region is CASSQITGTGVTYEQYF. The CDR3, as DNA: TGTGCCAGCAGCCAAATCACCGGGACAGGGGTAACCTACGAGCAGTACTTC.

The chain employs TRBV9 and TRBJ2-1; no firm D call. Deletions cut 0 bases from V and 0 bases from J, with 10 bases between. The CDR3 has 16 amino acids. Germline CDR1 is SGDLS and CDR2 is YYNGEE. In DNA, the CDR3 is TGTGCCAGCAGCGTAGCTATACAGAACTCCTACAATGAGCAGTTCTTC. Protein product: CASSVAIQNSYNEQFF.

Here the CDR3 reads CAISESMGTEQYF. The CDR3 DNA follows: TGTGCCATCAGTGAGTCGATGGGGACCGAGCAGTACTTC. This chain joins TRBV10-3 and TRBJ2-7; D is possibly TRBD1 or TRBD2 (5 bases each). Germline V gene lookup returns CDR1 ENHRY and CDR2 SYGVKD. V was pared by 0 bases and J by 6 bases, with 9 bases between. CDR3 length: 13 amino acids.

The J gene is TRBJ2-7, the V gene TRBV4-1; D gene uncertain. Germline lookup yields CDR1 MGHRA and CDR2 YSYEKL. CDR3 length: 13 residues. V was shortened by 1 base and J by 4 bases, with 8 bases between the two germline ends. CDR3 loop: CASSQVGAYEQYF. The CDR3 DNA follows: TGCGCCAGCAGCCAAGTCGGTGCTTACGAGCAGTACTTC.

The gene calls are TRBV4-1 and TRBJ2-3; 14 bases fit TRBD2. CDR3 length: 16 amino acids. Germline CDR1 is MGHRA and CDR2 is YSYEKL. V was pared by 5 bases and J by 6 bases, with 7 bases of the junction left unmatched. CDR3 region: CASSGLAGGLSDTQYF. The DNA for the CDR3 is TGCGCCAGCAGCGGACTAGCGGGAGGACTCTCCGATACGCAGTATTTT.

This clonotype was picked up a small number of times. CDR3 coding DNA: TGTGCCAGCAGTGGACTAGCGGAGGCCTACGAGCAGTACTTC. Its protein is CASSGLAEAYEQYF. The chain couples TRBV12-3 or TRBV12-4 to TRBJ2-7, with TRBD2 identical over 10 bases. With V trimmed by 5 bases and J by 2 bases, 3 bases remained unmatched. CDR3 length: 14 amino acids.

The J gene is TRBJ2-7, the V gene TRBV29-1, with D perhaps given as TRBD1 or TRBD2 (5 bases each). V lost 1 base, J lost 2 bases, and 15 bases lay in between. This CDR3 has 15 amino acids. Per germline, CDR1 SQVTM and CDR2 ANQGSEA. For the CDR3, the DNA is TGCAGCGTTGAAGGTGCCGGGACCCAGACCTACGAGCAGTACTTC. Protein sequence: CSVEGAGTQTYEQYF.